These 15 T cell receptor beta chains share one sample of origin, sequenced in a study of blood T cell repertoires in COVID-19. The table came from immunoSEQ multiplex PCR; TCRdb's copy has only in-frame clones and leaves some out. The data contain some 290,000 clones, nearly 90% of them singletons. The sample taken for sequencing was peripheral blood. Every receptor here comes from a woman aged 25 to 39 with COVID-19, enrolled during active disease.

The chain is built from TRBV5-1 and TRBJ1-2; possible D gene TRBD1, 6 bases. Trimming stripped 3 bases from V and 8 bases from J, with 14 bases between. The CDR3 runs 13 residues. From germline, CDR1 is SGHRS and CDR2 YFSETQ. The CDR3 bases are TGCGCCAGCAGCTACTACAGGGACGGAGGCTACACCTTC. It codes for CASSYYRDGGYTF.

This rearrangement joins TRBV29-1 to TRBJ2-3, with TRBD2 as a possible D gene (7 bases). The CDR3 consists of 13 residues. Germline CDR1 is SQVTM and CDR2 is ANQGSEA. CDR3 region: CKTGGPHPDTQYF. CDR3 sequence (DNA): TGCAAAACCGGGGGGCCCCACCCAGATACGCAGTATTTT.

This CDR3 reads CASIESLGGYTF. DNA for the CDR3: TGTGCCAGCATCGAGTCTCTCGGTGGCTACACCTTC. The rearrangement joins TRBV2 to TRBJ1-2; D is undetermined. The germline V and J ends were trimmed by 7 bases and 7 bases, with 13 bases remaining between them. Looked up from germline, CDR1 is SNHLY and CDR2 is FYNNEI. The CDR3 extends over 12 amino acids.

This sequence joins TRBV6-5 and TRBJ2-2, with 10 bases fitting TRBD2. Trimming removed 7 bases from V and 6 bases from J; junction bases left unmatched: 8. The germline gives CDR1 MNHEY, CDR2 SVGAGI. The CDR3 contains 15 residues. The CDR3 DNA sequence: TGTGCCAGCAACATAGCGGGGGGCTGGGCCGGGGAGCTGTTTTTT. It yields the protein CASNIAGGWAGELFF.

The rearrangement uses TRBV15 and TRBJ2-7, with unresolved D. V was trimmed by 8 bases and J by 5 bases, leaving 10 bases between them. Germline V gene lookup returns CDR1 LNHNV and CDR2 YYDKDF (reference sequence). This CDR3 is built from 11 residues. The CDR3 here is CATVDRDEQYF. CDR3 DNA: TGTGCCACCGTCGACCGGGACGAGCAGTACTTC. The whole variable domain, filled in from reference TRBV15 and TRBJ2-7, reads DAMVIQNPRYQVTQFGKPVTLSCSQTLNHNVMYWYQQKSSQAPKLLFHYYDKDFNNEADTPDNFQSRRPNTSFCFLDIRSPGLGDTAMYLCATVDRDEQYFGPGTRLTVT.

This clone occurred a few times. The chain employs TRBV28 and TRBJ1-3; the D gene is possibly TRBD1 (6 bases). V shed 5 bases and J shed 2 bases, with 10 bases lying between them. The CDR3 contains 14 residues. CDR1 MDHEN and CDR2 SYDVKM come from the germline V gene. The CDR3, as DNA: TGTGCCAGCAGTCGGACAGTAACTGGAAACACCATATATTTT. Translated: CASSRTVTGNTIYF.

The chain combines TRBV7-9 with TRBJ1-1, with 8 bases aligning to TRBD1. Unmatched junction bases numbered 1, after V lost 7 bases and J lost 6 bases. The germline CDR1 and CDR2 sequences are SEHNR and FQNEAQ (reference sequence). This CDR3 comprises 11 residues. The CDR3 DNA reads TGTGCCAGCACAGGGGGCTCTGAAGCTTTCTTT. Translated: CASTGGSEAFF.

The J gene is TRBJ1-1, the V gene TRBV19; 7 bases match TRBD1. This CDR3 is built from 14 residues. V shed 10 bases and J 1 base; nucleotides not matched to a gene: 9. Germline CDR1 reads LNHDA; CDR2 reads SQIVND (reference sequence). CDR3 coding DNA: TGTGCCACAACTATGGGACAGACGAACACTGAAGCTTTCTTT. This codes for CATTMGQTNTEAFF. The full variable domain, completed using reference TRBV19 and TRBJ1-1, is DGGITQSPKYLFRKEGQNVTLSCEQNLNHDAMYWYRQDPGQGLRLIYYSQIVNDFQKGDIAEGYSVSREKKESFPLTVTSAQKNPTAFYLCATTMGQTNTEAFFGQGTRLTVV.

This sequence joins TRBV15 and TRBJ2-3; TRBD2 is a possible D gene (6 bases). The CDR3 spans 12 residues. The V gene's germline CDR1 is LNHNV and CDR2 YYDKDF (reference sequence). Trimming stripped 8 bases from V and 3 bases from J, with 9 bases between. This chain's CDR3 is CATEGLTDTQYF. The DNA of the CDR3 is TGTGCCACCGAGGGACTTACAGATACGCAGTATTTT.

This rearrangement joins TRBV27 to TRBJ1-5, with D possibly being TRBD1 (5 bases). The V end was cut by 5 bases, the J end by 6 bases, with 14 bases between. Germline assignment: CDR1 MNHEY and CDR2 SMNVEV (reference sequence). The CDR3 sequence is 14 residues long. CDR3 residues: CASSDRPLTQPQHF. The DNA of the CDR3 is TGTGCCAGCAGTGACAGACCACTCACTCAGCCCCAGCATTTT.

V gene TRBV20-1 combines with J gene TRBJ1-1; no clear D gene. The CDR3 extends over 11 amino acids. The V gene lost 1 base and the J gene lost 5 bases, with 5 bases spanning the gap. Germline V lookup: CDR1 DFQATT, CDR2 SNEGSKA (reference sequence). Here the CDR3 DNA reads TGCAGTGCTAGAGCGTATACTGAAGCTTTCTTT. Amino acids: CSARAYTEAFF.

The J gene is TRBJ1-1, the V gene TRBV3-1 (or the pseudogene TRBV3-2); D gene unclear. Deletions cut 1 base from V and 5 bases from J, with 14 bases between. CDR1 and CDR2 (germline): LGHDT, YNNKEL (reference sequence). The CDR3 spans 15 residues. The CDR3: CASSQGRAKITEAFF. CDR3 DNA sequence: TGTGCCAGCAGCCAAGGGCGGGCGAAGATTACTGAAGCTTTCTTT.

Only a few counts were recorded for this clone. The rearrangement uses TRBV6-5 and TRBJ2-1; possibly TRBD2 for D (5 bases). Germline V CDR1 and CDR2: MNHEY, SVGAGI. Trimming removed 0 bases from V and 4 bases from J, with 7 bases in between. The CDR3 is 14 residues long. The CDR3 bases are TGTGCCAGCAGTTACTCGGGAGATTACAATGAGCAGTTCTTC. Translating it yields CASSYSGDYNEQFF.

The J gene is TRBJ2-1, the V gene TRBV10-3; possible D gene TRBD2, 5 bases. The CDR3 has 17 residues. Germline V gene data show CDR1 as ENHRY and CDR2 as SYGVKD. Trimming removed 2 bases from V and 3 bases from J, with 17 bases in between. DNA of the CDR3: TGTGCCATCAGTGAGGGCCCCTTGACTAACCGCTACAATGAGCAGTTCTTC. Translation gives CAISEGPLTNRYNEQFF.

V is TRBV5-1 and J is TRBJ2-6, with D possibly matching TRBD2 (5 bases). V was shortened by 0 bases and J by 0 bases, with 7 bases between the two germline ends. Germline CDR1 reads SGHRS; CDR2 reads YFSETQ. The CDR3 has 16 amino acids. The CDR3 here is CASSLVGNSGANVLTF. The CDR3 nucleotides are TGCGCCAGCAGCTTGGTCGGGAACTCTGGGGCCAACGTCCTGACTTTC.